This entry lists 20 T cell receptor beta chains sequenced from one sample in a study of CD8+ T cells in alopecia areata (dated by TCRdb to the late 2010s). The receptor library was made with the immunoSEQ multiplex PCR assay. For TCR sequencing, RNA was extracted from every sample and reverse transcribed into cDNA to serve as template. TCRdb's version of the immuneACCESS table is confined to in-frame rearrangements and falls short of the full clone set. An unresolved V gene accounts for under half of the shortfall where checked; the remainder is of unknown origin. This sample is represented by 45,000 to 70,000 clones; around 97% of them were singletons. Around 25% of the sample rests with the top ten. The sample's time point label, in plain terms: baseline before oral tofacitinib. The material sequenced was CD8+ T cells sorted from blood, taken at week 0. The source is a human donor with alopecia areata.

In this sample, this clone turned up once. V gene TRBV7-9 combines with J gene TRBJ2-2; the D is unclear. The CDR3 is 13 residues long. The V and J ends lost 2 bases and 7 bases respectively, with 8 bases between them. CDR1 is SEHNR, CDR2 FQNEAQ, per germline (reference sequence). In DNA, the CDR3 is TGTGCCAGCAGCTTACCTAGGGTCGGGGAGCTGTTTTTT. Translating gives CASSLPRVGELFF.

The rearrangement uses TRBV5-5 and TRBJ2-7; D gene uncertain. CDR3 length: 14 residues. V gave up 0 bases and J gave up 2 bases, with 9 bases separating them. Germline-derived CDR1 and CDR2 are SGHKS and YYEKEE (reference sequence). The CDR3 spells CASSLGSVAYEQYF. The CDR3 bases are TGTGCCAGCAGCTTGGGTTCCGTCGCCTACGAGCAGTACTTC.

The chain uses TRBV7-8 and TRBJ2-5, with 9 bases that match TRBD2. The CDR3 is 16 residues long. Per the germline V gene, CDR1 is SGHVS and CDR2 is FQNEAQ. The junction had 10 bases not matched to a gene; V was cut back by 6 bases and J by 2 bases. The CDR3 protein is CASSSSSGGPQETQYF. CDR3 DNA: TGTGCCAGCAGTTCGAGTAGCGGGGGACCACAAGAGACCCAGTACTTC.

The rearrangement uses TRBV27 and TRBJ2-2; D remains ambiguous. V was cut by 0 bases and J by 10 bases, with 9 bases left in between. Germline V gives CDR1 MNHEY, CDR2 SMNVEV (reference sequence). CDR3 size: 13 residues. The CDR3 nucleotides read TGTGCCAGCAGTTTATCGGAGAGATCGGAGCTGTTTTTT. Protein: CASSLSERSELFF.

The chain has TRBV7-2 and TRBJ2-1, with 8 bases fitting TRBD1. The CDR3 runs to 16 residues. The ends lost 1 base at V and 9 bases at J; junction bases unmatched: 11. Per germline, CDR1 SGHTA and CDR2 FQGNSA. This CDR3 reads CASSLVGPGGRVEQFF. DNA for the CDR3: TGTGCCAGCAGCTTAGTAGGGCCAGGGGGCAGGGTTGAGCAGTTCTTC. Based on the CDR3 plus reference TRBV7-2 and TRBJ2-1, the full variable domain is GAGVSQSPSNKVTEKGKDVELRCDPISGHTALYWYRQSLGQGLEFLIYFQGNSAPDKSGLPSDRFSAERTGGSVSTLTIQRTQQEDSAVYLCASSLVGPGGRVEQFFGPGTRLTVL.

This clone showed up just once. This chain's CDR3 is CSVEGSTEAFF. In DNA form, the CDR3 reads TGCAGCGTTGAAGGGTCAACTGAAGCTTTCTTT. The rearrangement joins TRBV29-1 to TRBJ1-1; D is unclear. V dropped 1 base and J dropped 5 bases, with 5 bases sitting between them. CDR1 is SQVTM, CDR2 ANQGSEA, per germline. This CDR3 spans 11 amino acids.

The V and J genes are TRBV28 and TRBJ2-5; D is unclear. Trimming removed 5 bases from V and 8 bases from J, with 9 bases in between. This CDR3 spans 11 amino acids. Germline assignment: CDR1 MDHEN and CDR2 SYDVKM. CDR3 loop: CASSPLQTQYF. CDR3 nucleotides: TGTGCCAGCAGTCCCCTGCAAACCCAGTACTTC.

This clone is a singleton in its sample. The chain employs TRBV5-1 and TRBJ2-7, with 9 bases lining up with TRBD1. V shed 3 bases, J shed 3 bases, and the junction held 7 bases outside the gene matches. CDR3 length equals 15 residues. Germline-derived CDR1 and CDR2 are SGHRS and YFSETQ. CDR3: CASSSGTGPIYEQYF. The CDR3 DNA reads TGCGCCAGCAGCTCCGGGACAGGGCCCATCTACGAGCAGTACTTC.

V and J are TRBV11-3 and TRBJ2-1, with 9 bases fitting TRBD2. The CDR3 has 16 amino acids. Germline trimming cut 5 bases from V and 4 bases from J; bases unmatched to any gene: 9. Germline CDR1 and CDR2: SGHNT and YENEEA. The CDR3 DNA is TGTGCCAGCAGCCCTGAGGCGGCGGGGGGGTACAATGAGCAGTTCTTC. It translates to CASSPEAAGGYNEQFF.

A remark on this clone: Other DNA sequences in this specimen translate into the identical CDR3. The DNA of the CDR3 is TGCGCCAGCAGCTTGAGGAGGAACACCGGGGAGCTGTTTTTT. It encodes CASSLRRNTGELFF. The chain couples TRBV5-1 to TRBJ2-2; the D is unclear. Germline assignment: CDR1 SGHRS and CDR2 YFSETQ. The length of the CDR3 is 14 residues. Trimming stripped 1 base from V and 1 base from J, with 5 bases between.

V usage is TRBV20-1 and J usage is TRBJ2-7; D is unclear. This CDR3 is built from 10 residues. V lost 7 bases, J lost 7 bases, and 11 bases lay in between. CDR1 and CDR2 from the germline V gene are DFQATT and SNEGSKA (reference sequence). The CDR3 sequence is CSVTRLEQYF. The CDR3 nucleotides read TGCAGTGTCACCCGGTTGGAGCAGTACTTC.

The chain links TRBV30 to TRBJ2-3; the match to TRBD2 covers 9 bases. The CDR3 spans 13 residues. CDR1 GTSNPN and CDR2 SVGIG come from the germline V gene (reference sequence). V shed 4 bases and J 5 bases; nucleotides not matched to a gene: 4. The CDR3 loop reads CAWTSGAEDTQYF. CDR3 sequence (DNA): TGTGCCTGGACTAGCGGGGCGGAAGATACGCAGTATTTT.

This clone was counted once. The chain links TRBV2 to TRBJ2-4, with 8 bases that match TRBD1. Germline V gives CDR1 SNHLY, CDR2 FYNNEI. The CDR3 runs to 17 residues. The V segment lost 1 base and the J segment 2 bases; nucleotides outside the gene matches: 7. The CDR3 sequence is CASSEDSGQASKNIQYF. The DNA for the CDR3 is TGTGCCAGCAGTGAAGATTCGGGACAGGCGTCCAAAAACATTCAGTACTTC. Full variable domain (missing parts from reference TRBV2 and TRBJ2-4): EPEVTQTPSHQVTQMGQEVILRCVPISNHLYFYWYRQILGQKVEFLVSFYNNEISEKSEIFDDQFSVERPDGSNFTLKIRSTKLEDSAMYFCASSEDSGQASKNIQYFGAGTRLSVL.

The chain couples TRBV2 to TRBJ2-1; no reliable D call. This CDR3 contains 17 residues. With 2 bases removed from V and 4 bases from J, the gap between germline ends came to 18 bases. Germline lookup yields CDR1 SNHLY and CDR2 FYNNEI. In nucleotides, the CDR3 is TGTGCCAGCAGTGAATCGGCGGAGACCGTAAGATACAATGAGCAGTTCTTC. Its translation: CASSESAETVRYNEQFF.

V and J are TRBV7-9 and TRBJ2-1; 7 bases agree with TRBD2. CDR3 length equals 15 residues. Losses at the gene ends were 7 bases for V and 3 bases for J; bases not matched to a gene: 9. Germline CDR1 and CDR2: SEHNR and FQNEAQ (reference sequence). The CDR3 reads CASKSGAHIYNEQFF. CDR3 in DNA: TGTGCCAGCAAAAGCGGGGCCCACATCTACAATGAGCAGTTCTTC.

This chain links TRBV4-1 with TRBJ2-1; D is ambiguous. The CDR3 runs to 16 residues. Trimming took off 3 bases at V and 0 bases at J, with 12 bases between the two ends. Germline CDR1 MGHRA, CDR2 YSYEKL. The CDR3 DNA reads TGCGCCAGCAGCCAGACCGACACGAGCTCCTACAATGAGCAGTTCTTC. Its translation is CASSQTDTSSYNEQFF.

CDR3 sequence: CASSLNPGPKQETQYF. CDR3 DNA sequence: TGTGCCAGCAGCTTAAACCCTGGGCCCAAGCAAGAGACCCAGTACTTC. This chain joins TRBV7-9 and TRBJ2-5, with no clear D. This CDR3 region has 16 residues. V lost 2 bases to trimming and J lost 2 bases, with 15 bases between them. Germline V gene lookup returns CDR1 SEHNR and CDR2 FQNEAQ (reference sequence).

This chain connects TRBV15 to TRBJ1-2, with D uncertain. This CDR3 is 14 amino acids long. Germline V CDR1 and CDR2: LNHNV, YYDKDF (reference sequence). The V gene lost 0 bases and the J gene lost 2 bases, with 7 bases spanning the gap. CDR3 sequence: CATSRDGENYGYTF. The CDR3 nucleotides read TGTGCCACCAGCAGAGACGGGGAGAACTATGGCTACACCTTC.

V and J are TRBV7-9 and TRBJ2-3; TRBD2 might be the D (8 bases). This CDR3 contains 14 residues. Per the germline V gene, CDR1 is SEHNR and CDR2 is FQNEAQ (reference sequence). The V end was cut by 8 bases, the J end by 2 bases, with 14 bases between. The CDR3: CASCGGTATDTQYF. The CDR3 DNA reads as TGTGCCAGCTGCGGGGGGACAGCCACAGATACGCAGTATTTT.

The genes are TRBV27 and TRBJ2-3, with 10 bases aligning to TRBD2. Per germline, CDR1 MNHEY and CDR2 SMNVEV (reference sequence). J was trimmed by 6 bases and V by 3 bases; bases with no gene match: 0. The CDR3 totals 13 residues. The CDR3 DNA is TGTGCCAGCAGTTTGGGACTAGCGGATACGCAGTATTTT. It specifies CASSLGLADTQYF.